The 15 T cell receptor beta chains reported below all come from one sample, sequenced in a study of T cells in Graves' hyperthyroidism and ophthalmopathy. The TCR beta CDR3 regions underwent amplification using RNA transcripts as the source. HTBI primers were used for first-round RT-PCR of the TCR CDR3. TCRdb re-called the multiplex PCR reads with MiXCR, one entry per CDR3 protein. The data hold about 290,000 distinct CDR3 sequences, with 10% to 15% observed a single time. Sequencing used blood. Receptors originate from a woman aged 25-40 years with Graves' hyperthyroidism that later progressed to Graves' ophthalmopathy.

This clonotype has at least ten counts. V and J are TRBV29-1 and TRBJ2-3; D may be TRBD2 (5 bases). The germline gives CDR1 SQVTM, CDR2 ANQGSEA. This CDR3 region has 13 residues. Trimming pared 8 bases from V and 6 bases from J, leaving 18 bases between. The CDR3 sequence is CSTVANPADTQYF. The CDR3 DNA sequence: TGCAGCACCGTAGCGAACCCCGCGGATACGCAGTATTTT.

The rearrangement joins TRBV24-1 to TRBJ2-3, with 11 bases that match TRBD2. The junction had 5 bases not matched to a gene; V was cut back by 2 bases and J by 2 bases. Germline-derived CDR1 and CDR2 are KGHDR and SFDVKD. CDR3 size: 17 residues. CDR3 amino acids: CATSDSSSGRTTDTQYF. CDR3 nucleotides: TGTGCCACCAGTGATTCCTCTAGCGGGAGGACCACAGATACGCAGTATTTT.

In its sample, this clonotype was seen a few times. J is TRBJ2-1 and V is TRBV20-1, with TRBD2 identical over 9 bases. This CDR3 spans 11 amino acids. Germline trimming cut 0 bases from V and 15 bases from J; bases unmatched to any gene: 3. The germline V gene encodes CDR1 DFQATT and CDR2 SNEGSKA (reference sequence). The CDR3 DNA follows: TGCAGTGCTAGAGATCCTAGCGGGACGTTCTTC. Translating it yields CSARDPSGTFF.

This clonotype showed up many times. V is TRBV7-6 and J is TRBJ1-6, with 8 bases aligning to TRBD1. Trimming took 3 bases from V and 9 from J; bases not matched to a gene: 10. CDR3 length: 16 residues. The germline gives CDR1 SGHVS, CDR2 FNYEAQ. The CDR3 DNA follows: TGTGCCAGCAGCTTGGAAAGACAGGGGTCCTCTTCACCCCTCCACTTT. Amino acid sequence: CASSLERQGSSSPLHF.

This clonotype was observed a few times. This rearrangement joins TRBV6-2 or TRBV6-3 to TRBJ2-3; 10 nucleotides agree with TRBD1. Germline values: CDR1 MNHEY, CDR2 SVGEGT. J gave up 3 bases and V 4 bases, and 13 bases lay outside the gene matches. The CDR3 has 18 residues. The CDR3, as DNA: TGTGCCAGCAGTTTCCAATCCCCGCGGGACAGGGGTACAGATACGCAGTATTTT. Translating gives CASSFQSPRDRGTDTQYF.

This clonotype was recorded many times. The rearrangement uses TRBV7-9 and TRBJ2-1, with D perhaps TRBD1 (6 bases). CDR3 size: 18 residues. V lost 3 bases to trimming and J lost 3 bases, with 21 bases between them. CDR1 is SEHNR, CDR2 FQNEAQ, per germline (reference sequence). The CDR3 DNA reads TGTGCCAGCAGCTTCCGACAGGACCTAGCTAGGGGCTACAATGAGCAGTTCTTC. Translated, it gives CASSFRQDLARGYNEQFF.

This clonotype was counted at least ten times. The rearrangement joins TRBV2 to TRBJ2-3; D is unresolved. The J call could be wrong; TRBJ1-5 is a better fit for the DNA end. The CDR3 totals 14 residues. Per the germline V gene, CDR1 is SNHLY and CDR2 is FYNNEI. The chain's CDR3 is CASSVQLGSDTQHF. CDR3 bases: TGTGCCAGCAGTGTCCAACTAGGGTCAGATACGCAGCATTTT.

This clonotype has ten or more counts. The chain couples TRBV7-3 to TRBJ2-5; 7 bases are shared with TRBD2. This CDR3 has 14 amino acids. Germline V CDR1 and CDR2: SGHTA, FQGTGA. V dropped 5 bases and J dropped 2; count of bases not matched to a gene: 5. The DNA of the CDR3 is TGTGCCAGCAGCCTCGGGGGGTGGCAAGAGACCCAGTACTTC. Translation: CASSLGGWQETQYF. Complete variable domain (other parts from reference TRBV7-3 and TRBJ2-5): GAGVSQTPSNKVTEKGKYVELRCDPISGHTALYWYRQSLGQGPEFLIYFQGTGAADDSGLPNDRFFAVRPEGSVSTLKIQRTERGDSAVYLCASSLGGWQETQYFGPGTRLLVL.

The V gene is TRBV28, the J gene TRBJ2-5; 11 bases line up with TRBD2. CDR3 length: 14 amino acids. Looked up from germline, CDR1 is MDHEN and CDR2 is SYDVKM. Trimming took 6 bases from V and 4 from J; bases not matched to a gene: 4. The CDR3 region has the DNA TGTGCCAGCAGGGGGGGGACTAGCGGAGAGACCCAGTACTTC. This sequence encodes CASRGGTSGETQYF.

This clonotype was seen once. This may be a read error, as it is one base from a much larger clone. The V call is TRBV27, the J call TRBJ2-3; D perhaps matches TRBD2 (7 bases). Germline-derived CDR1 and CDR2 are MNHEY and SMNVEV (reference sequence). The CDR3 extends over 14 amino acids. V was pared by 5 bases and J by 6 bases, with 15 bases between. As DNA, the CDR3 is TGTGCCAGCAGTGATATGGGGGGGGCGGATACGCAGTATTTT. It codes for CASSDMGGADTQYF.

The chain recombines TRBV6-1 with TRBJ1-3; D not resolved. Trimming left V 9 bases short and J 0 bases short, with 6 bases between. CDR3 length: 12 residues. The germline V gene has CDR1 MNHNS and CDR2 SASEGT. The CDR3 DNA follows: TGTGCCAGTAGGGCCTCTGGAAACACCATATATTTT. Amino acids: CASRASGNTIYF.

The sample holds many counts of this clonotype. This chain joins TRBV2 and TRBJ2-5; D ambiguous. V lost 2 bases and J lost 10, with 14 bases in between. CDR1 and CDR2 from the germline V gene are SNHLY and FYNNEI. The CDR3 is 13 residues long. The CDR3, as DNA: TGTGCCAGCAGTGAATGGCCGCCTAAGGGCCAGTACTTC. It yields the protein CASSEWPPKGQYF.

The gene calls are TRBV20-1 and TRBJ1-5; D possibly corresponds to TRBD1 (6 bases). The CDR3 has 16 residues. The V and J ends lost 0 bases and 2 bases respectively, with 14 bases between them. In germline, CDR1 is DFQATT, CDR2 SNEGSKA (reference sequence). Here the CDR3 DNA reads TGCAGTGCTAGAGATTATACAGGGTCCGGCAATCAGCCCCAGCATTTT. Translating gives CSARDYTGSGNQPQHF.

There are many counts of this clonotype. The V call is TRBV6-1, the J call TRBJ2-5, with 8 bases matching TRBD2. Trimming cost V 8 bases and J 1 base; bases outside gene matches: 6. CDR1 and CDR2 (germline): MNHNS, SASEGT. This CDR3 has 14 amino acids. CDR3 sequence: CASAAGGTQETQYF. CDR3 coding DNA: TGTGCCAGCGCGGCGGGAGGAACCCAAGAGACCCAGTACTTC.

The chain carries TRBV28 and TRBJ2-7, with 9 bases that match TRBD1. Germline V lookup: CDR1 MDHEN, CDR2 SYDVKM. The CDR3 consists of 14 residues. J gave up 9 bases and V 5 bases, and 11 bases lay outside the gene matches. As DNA, the CDR3 is TGTGCCAGCAGTAGGGGACAGGGCCTCGGAGGGCAGTACTTC. Its translation is CASSRGQGLGGQYF.